This paragraph reports one TCR beta chain. Its antigen is currently unknown. Trimming removed 4 bases from V and 12 bases from J; junction bases left unmatched: 11. Germline V gene data show CDR1 as SGHDT and CDR2 as YYEEEE. CDR3 length: 13 amino acids. The method was immunoSEQ multiplex PCR; TCRdb's version includes in-frame clones alone and lacks a portion of them. The table lists around 140,000 clones, 93% of them singletons. This entry is derived from a study of T cell responses to AZD1222 COVID-19 vaccine. Across the whole study: Second doses at about 4 or about 12 weeks were pooled.

Whole-study results and caveats: Epitopes outside B.1.351 and B.1.1.7 mutated regions reportedly drew nearly half of spike TCRs. The donors showed a predominance of white British ancestry and of females, with possible underestimation of clonal diversity.

The chain recombines TRBV5-6 with TRBJ1-1, with 8 bases fitting TRBD1. The specimen comprised peripheral blood, sampled on day 0 of AZD1222 vaccination. This clonotype was obtained from an adult in good health. The CDR3 DNA reads as TGTGCCAGCAGCCACCGACGGACAGGGTTCCCTTTCTTT. This encodes CASSHRRTGFPFF.